These 18 T cell receptor beta chains originate from one sample sequenced in a study of blood T cell repertoires in COVID-19. TCRdb's copy holds only in-frame clones and misses some; the assay was immunoSEQ multiplex PCR. The profile covers about 140,000 clones, with approximately 86% appearing a single time and 1.5% taken by the ten largest. Sequenced input: peripheral blood. Receptors were obtained from a woman aged 60-75 years with acute or convalescent COVID-19.

The chain carries TRBV18 and TRBJ1-5; 10 bases agree with TRBD1. The CDR3 totals 16 residues. Germline loops: CDR1 KGHSH, CDR2 LQKENI. V trimming: 3 bases; J trimming: 3 bases; junction bases outside the gene matches: 5. The chain's CDR3 is CASSPGTGASNQPQHF. CDR3 in DNA: TGTGCCAGCTCACCCGGGACAGGGGCGTCCAATCAGCCCCAGCATTTT. The full variable domain, completed using reference TRBV18 and TRBJ1-5, is NAGVMQNPRHLVRRRGQEARLRCSPMKGHSHVYWYRQLPEEGLKFMVYLQKENIIDESGMPKERFSAEFPKEGPSILRIQQVVRGDSAAYFCASSPGTGASNQPQHFGDGTRLSIL.

The chain couples TRBV19 to TRBJ1-2; possible D gene TRBD1, 6 bases. The V and J ends lost 10 bases and 4 bases respectively, with 16 bases between them. Germline V gene lookup returns CDR1 LNHDA and CDR2 SQIVND (reference sequence). The length of the CDR3 is 13 residues. CDR3: CATIGGAGYGYTF. The CDR3 DNA is TGTGCCACGATAGGGGGGGCCGGCTATGGCTACACCTTC. The full variable domain, rest sourced from reference TRBV19 and TRBJ1-2, is DGGITQSPKYLFRKEGQNVTLSCEQNLNHDAMYWYRQDPGQGLRLIYYSQIVNDFQKGDIAEGYSVSREKKESFPLTVTSAQKNPTAFYLCATIGGAGYGYTFGSGTRLTVV.

V and J are TRBV30 and TRBJ2-1; 9 positions match TRBD2. V lost 3 bases, J lost 0 bases, and 9 bases stayed unmatched. The CDR3 extends over 17 amino acids. Germline assignment: CDR1 GTSNPN and CDR2 SVGIG (reference sequence). Written as DNA, the CDR3 is TGTGCCTGGAGCGGCCTAGCGGGGTCGAGCTCCTACAATGAGCAGTTCTTC. Amino acids: CAWSGLAGSSSYNEQFF.

This sequence joins TRBV7-2 and TRBJ1-5; 8 bases map to TRBD1. In germline, CDR1 is SGHTA, CDR2 FQGNSA. The CDR3 has 14 amino acids. V shed 6 bases and J 2 bases; nucleotides not matched to a gene: 3. The chain's CDR3 is CASSWGQGNQPQHF. Written as DNA, the CDR3 is TGTGCCAGCAGTTGGGGACAGGGCAATCAGCCCCAGCATTTT. Full variable domain (outside the CDR3, taken from reference TRBV7-2 and TRBJ1-5): GAGVSQSPSNKVTEKGKDVELRCDPISGHTALYWYRQSLGQGLEFLIYFQGNSAPDKSGLPSDRFSAERTGGSVSTLTIQRTQQEDSAVYLCASSWGQGNQPQHFGDGTRLSIL.

This clone appeared once. This chain connects TRBV6-1 to TRBJ2-1; TRBD2 agrees at 11 bases. The CDR3 is made up of 15 amino acids. J lost 2 bases, V lost 3 bases, and 0 bases had no gene match. Germline V gene lookup returns CDR1 MNHNS and CDR2 SASEGT. Written as DNA, the CDR3 is TGTGCCAGCAGTGAGACTAGCGGGACCTACAATGAGCAGTTCTTC. Encoded protein: CASSETSGTYNEQFF.

The rearrangement joins TRBV6-5 to TRBJ2-3; 10 bases map to TRBD2. CDR3 size: 14 residues. Germline V lookup: CDR1 MNHEY, CDR2 SVGAGI. Trimming removed 7 bases from V and 6 bases from J; junction bases left unmatched: 7. The CDR3: CASIKSGGADTQYF. CDR3 DNA: TGTGCCAGCATCAAAAGCGGGGGGGCCGATACGCAGTATTTT.

The DNA of the CDR3 is TGTGCCAGCAGTGAGATTCAAGGGGCTTATGATTCACCCCTCCACTTT. Translated, it gives CASSEIQGAYDSPLHF. The V gene is TRBV2, the J gene TRBJ1-6, with TRBD1 as a possible D gene (5 bases). This CDR3 has 16 residues. Germline lookup yields CDR1 SNHLY and CDR2 FYNNEI. Deletions cut 3 bases from V and 8 bases from J, with 17 bases between.

This clone has only a few counts. V and J are TRBV7-2 and TRBJ1-5, with TRBD1 identical over 10 bases. The CDR3 totals 15 residues. Germline-derived CDR1 and CDR2 are SGHTA and FQGNSA. V lost 5 bases to trimming and J lost 6 bases; unmatched junction nucleotides: 7. The CDR3 spells CASSTTGGPGQPQHF. The CDR3, as DNA: TGTGCCAGCAGCACGACAGGGGGCCCGGGTCAGCCCCAGCATTTT. Supplemented by reference TRBV7-2 and TRBJ1-5, the full variable domain reads GAGVSQSPSNKVTEKGKDVELRCDPISGHTALYWYRQSLGQGLEFLIYFQGNSAPDKSGLPSDRFSAERTGGSVSTLTIQRTQQEDSAVYLCASSTTGGPGQPQHFGDGTRLSIL.

This clone occurred a few times. The rearrangement links TRBV28 to TRBJ1-2; TRBD1 aligns across 7 bases. CDR1 is MDHEN, CDR2 SYDVKM, per germline. This CDR3 is 14 amino acids long. The V segment lost 3 bases and the J segment 8 bases; nucleotides outside the gene matches: 9. The CDR3 DNA reads TGTGCCAGCAGTTTGACAGGGAACCTTATCGGCTACACCTTC. It translates to CASSLTGNLIGYTF.

This sequence joins TRBV2 and TRBJ1-3, with D possibly matching TRBD1 (6 bases). The CDR3 length is 13 residues. Germline CDR1 reads SNHLY; CDR2 reads FYNNEI. V was trimmed by 11 bases and J by 0 bases, leaving 11 bases between them. CDR3 nucleotide sequence: TGTGCCCTATCCAGGGGCTCTGGAAACACCATATATTTT. It translates to CALSRGSGNTIYF. Full variable domain (outside the CDR3, taken from reference TRBV2 and TRBJ1-3): EPEVTQTPSHQVTQMGQEVILRCVPISNHLYFYWYRQILGQKVEFLVSFYNNEISEKSEIFDDQFSVERPDGSNFTLKIRSTKLEDSAMYFCALSRGSGNTIYFGEGSWLTVV.

J is TRBJ1-2 and V is TRBV30; TRBD1 aligns across 12 bases. This CDR3 has 14 residues. The junction had 7 bases not matched to a gene; V was cut back by 3 bases and J by 8 bases. Germline lookup yields CDR1 GTSNPN and CDR2 SVGIG (reference sequence). The CDR3 reads CAWSRDRGRRGYTF. The CDR3 bases are TGTGCCTGGAGCCGGGACAGGGGGCGGAGAGGCTACACCTTC.

The chain joins TRBV7-2 to TRBJ1-4; the match to TRBD1 covers 11 bases. There are 15 residues in the CDR3. Germline V gene lookup returns CDR1 SGHTA and CDR2 FQGNSA. The V gene end was trimmed by 3 bases and the J gene end by 8 bases; junction bases not matched to a gene: 5. CDR3: CASSFAGQGGEKLFF. The CDR3 DNA follows: TGTGCCAGCAGCTTTGCGGGACAGGGGGGGGAAAAACTGTTTTTT.

The gene calls are TRBV5-4 and TRBJ2-7, with D perhaps matching TRBD1 (6 bases). CDR3 length: 13 residues. The germline V and J ends were trimmed by 1 base and 5 bases, with 10 bases remaining between them. Germline CDR1 reads SGHNT; CDR2 reads YYREEE (reference sequence). CDR3 amino acids: CASSLTGSHEQYF. CDR3 bases: TGTGCCAGCAGCTTGACAGGGTCCCACGAGCAGTACTTC.

This rearrangement joins TRBV7-9 to TRBJ1-3; a weak D match, TRBD1 (6 bases). The length of the CDR3 is 16 residues. Germline V CDR1 and CDR2: SEHNR, FQNEAQ (reference sequence). Trimming pared 5 bases from V and 4 bases from J, leaving 18 bases between. The CDR3 nucleotides read TGTGCCAGCAGCCAGGGGTGGGACGCACTCGGAAACACCATATATTTT. Its translation is CASSQGWDALGNTIYF.

The chain uses TRBV4-1 and TRBJ1-1; 8 bases align to TRBD1. The ends lost 2 bases at V and 2 bases at J; junction bases unmatched: 7. Germline V CDR1 and CDR2: MGHRA, YSYEKL. This CDR3 comprises 16 residues. CDR3 sequence: CASSQTTGGGNTEAFF. The CDR3 DNA reads TGCGCCAGCAGCCAAACCACAGGGGGGGGAAACACTGAAGCTTTCTTT.

The J gene is TRBJ1-6, the V gene TRBV5-6, with unresolved D. The germline V gene encodes CDR1 SGHDT and CDR2 YYEEEE. V lost 2 bases, J lost 8 bases, and 20 bases lay in between. The CDR3 contains 17 residues. CDR3 in amino acids: CASSFGMATTRHSPLHF. Written as DNA, the CDR3 is TGTGCCAGCAGCTTCGGGATGGCAACAACACGGCATTCACCCCTCCACTTT. Variable domain in full (rest from reference TRBV5-6 and TRBJ1-6): DAGVTQSPTHLIKTRGQQVTLRCSPKSGHDTVSWYQQALGQGPQFIFQYYEEEERQRGNFPDRFSGHQFPNYSSELNVNALLLGDSALYLCASSFGMATTRHSPLHFGNGTRLTVT.

As concerns this clone: A junction boundary mismatches the germline segment, possibly from a read error. The chain is built from TRBV7-7 and TRBJ1-1; D call uncertain. Germline loops: CDR1 SSHAT, CDR2 FNYEAQ (reference sequence). The CDR3 is 13 residues long. CDR3 loop: CASSRSFATEAFF. Here the CDR3 DNA reads TGTGCTAGCAGCCGGTCGTTTGCCACTGAAGCTTTCTTT.

The V call is TRBV2, the J call TRBJ2-3; TRBD1 matches 7 bases. Germline CDR1 SNHLY, CDR2 FYNNEI. The CDR3 has 16 residues. V was pared by 10 bases and J by 4 bases, with 17 bases of the junction left unmatched. The DNA for the CDR3 is TGTGCCACCGATCGGGACAGCCCGAATTTTTCAGATACGCAGTATTTT. As protein: CATDRDSPNFSDTQYF.